The 10 T cell receptor beta chains listed next were all sequenced from one sample in a study of naive and memory T cell subsets. TCR cDNA received a 3' ligated oligonucleotide that carried a UMI. Four PCR rounds used nested alpha and beta constant region primers plus the SP2 primer. From the 5' RACE reads, TCRdb called clonotypes with MiXCR, one entry per CDR3 protein. This sample yields 58,000 or so distinct CDR3 sequences, of which roughly 7.5% are seen a single time; approximately 10% belongs to the top ten. Receptors were obtained from a female donor in good health.

This chain connects TRBV21-1 to TRBJ1-1; the table names TRBD1, a call not compared with the DNA. TRBV21-1 is flagged as a pseudogene. CDR3 length equals 16 residues. CDR3 in amino acids: CASSKAPTGMNTEAFF. Written as DNA, the CDR3 is TGTGCCAGCAGCAAAGCTCCAACAGGGATGAACACTGAAGCTTTCTTT.

The sample holds many counts of this clonotype. This chain uses TRBV20-1 with TRBJ1-5; D perhaps matches TRBD1 (5 bases). Trimming shortened V by 6 bases and J by 6 bases, and 15 bases separated the two germline ends. The CDR3 runs to 13 residues. Germline CDR1 is DFQATT and CDR2 is SNEGSKA (reference sequence). The CDR3 DNA sequence: TGCAGTGCCATCCCGGGGGGGGGTCAGCCCCAGCATTTT. Protein sequence: CSAIPGGGQPQHF.

This clonotype has more than one count but fewer than ten. The rearrangement joins TRBV6-5 to TRBJ2-5; D not resolved. CDR1 is MNHEY and CDR2 is SVGAGI in the germline V gene. The CDR3 has 12 residues. V dropped 0 bases and J dropped 4 bases, with 3 bases sitting between them. The CDR3 is CASSYSGETQYF. CDR3 DNA: TGTGCCAGCAGTTACTCCGGAGAGACCCAGTACTTC.

This clonotype was counted at least ten times. The gene calls are TRBV7-2 and TRBJ1-2; 12 bases align to TRBD1. CDR3 length: 14 residues. V shed 5 bases, J shed 6 bases, and the junction held 4 bases outside the gene matches. CDR1 and CDR2 from the germline V gene are SGHTA and FQGNSA. As DNA, the CDR3 is TGTGCCAGCAGCCGCCGGGACAGGGGGCATGGCTACACCTTC. Protein sequence: CASSRRDRGHGYTF.

The sample holds many counts of this clonotype. The J gene is TRBJ2-3, the V gene TRBV4-3; a weak D match, TRBD2 (6 bases). This CDR3 is built from 16 residues. Germline assignment: CDR1 LGHNA and CDR2 YSLEER. V was trimmed by 0 bases and J by 2 bases, leaving 12 bases between them. CDR3 bases: TGCGCCAGCAGCCAAGATCCGGGACTGTTCACAGATACGCAGTATTTT. Protein: CASSQDPGLFTDTQYF.

This clonotype has a handful of counts. The CDR3 reads CASSLGMGTGSTDSTDTQYF. CDR3 nucleotide sequence: TGTGCCAGCAGCCTCGGAATGGGGACAGGGTCCACCGATAGCACAGATACGCAGTATTTT. The chain employs TRBV12-3 or TRBV12-4 and TRBJ2-3, with 9 bases matching TRBD1. The CDR3 runs 20 residues. Trimming removed 6 bases from V and 0 bases from J; junction bases left unmatched: 19.

This clonotype was found a few times. The chain couples TRBV7-2 to TRBJ2-1; D unresolved. Germline CDR1 SGHTA, CDR2 FQGNSA. The length of the CDR3 is 11 residues. The ends were cut back, 4 bases at V and 11 bases at J, with 9 bases in the middle. CDR3 residues: CASSSDRKQFF. CDR3 in DNA: TGTGCCAGCAGCTCGGACCGAAAGCAGTTCTTC.

V is TRBV28 and J is TRBJ2-6, with D tentatively TRBD1 or TRBD2 (6 bases each). The CDR3 extends over 16 amino acids. The V gene's germline CDR1 is MDHEN and CDR2 SYDVKM. Between the trimmed V and J ends, which lost 3 bases and 0 bases, there was a span of 9 bases. The CDR3 sequence is CASSLGGYSGANVLTF. In DNA, the CDR3 is TGTGCCAGCAGTTTGGGGGGCTACTCTGGGGCCAACGTCCTGACTTTC.

This clonotype was counted between two and nine times. The J gene is TRBJ2-7, the V gene TRBV5-4; TRBD1 might be the D (6 bases). V was pared by 3 bases and J by 3 bases, with 7 bases between. Germline loops: CDR1 SGHNT, CDR2 YYREEE (reference sequence). The CDR3 extends over 12 amino acids. The CDR3 is CASSYRDYEQYF. Written as DNA, the CDR3 is TGTGCCAGCAGCTACAGGGACTACGAGCAGTACTTC.

This clonotype was seen a handful of times. V is TRBV18 and J is TRBJ2-3; tentative D call: TRBD1 (5 bases). The CDR3 length is 15 residues. Between the trimmed V and J ends, which lost 3 bases and 0 bases, there was a span of 10 bases. Germline lookup yields CDR1 KGHSH and CDR2 LQKENI. CDR3 in amino acids: CASSPVGLSTDTQYF. The CDR3 coding sequence is TGTGCCAGCTCACCTGTGGGGCTTAGCACAGATACGCAGTATTTT.